This TCR beta chain was captured by sequencing in a study of shared clonotypes between healthy human individuals. Clones were read by immunoSEQ multiplex PCR, and TCRdb kept only the in-frame ones, dropping some. The data show more than 2,000,000 clones, approximately 92% seen once. The germline V gene encodes CDR1 LNHDA and CDR2 SQIVND (reference sequence). This CDR3 region has 11 residues. Deletions cut 3 bases from V and 7 bases from J, with 7 bases between. The rearrangement uses TRBV19 and TRBJ2-7; no definite D call. The material sequenced was naive CD4+ T cells sorted from blood. Subset denoted: CD45RA+ positively selected. This TCR was recovered from a man younger than 35 in good health. The CDR3 protein is CASSIDEEQYF. DNA of the CDR3: TGTGCCAGTAGTATTGATGAAGAGCAGTACTTC.